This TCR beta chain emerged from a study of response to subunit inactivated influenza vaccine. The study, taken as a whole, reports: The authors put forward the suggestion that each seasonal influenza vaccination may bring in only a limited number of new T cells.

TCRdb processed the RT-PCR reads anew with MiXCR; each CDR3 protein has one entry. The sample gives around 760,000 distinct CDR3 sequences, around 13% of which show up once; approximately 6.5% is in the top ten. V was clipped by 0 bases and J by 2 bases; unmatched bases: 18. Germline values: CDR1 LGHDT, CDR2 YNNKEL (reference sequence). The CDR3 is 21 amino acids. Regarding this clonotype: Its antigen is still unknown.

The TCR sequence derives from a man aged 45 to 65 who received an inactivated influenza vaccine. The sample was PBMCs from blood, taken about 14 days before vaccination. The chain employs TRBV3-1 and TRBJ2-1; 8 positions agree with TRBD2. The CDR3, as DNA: TGTGCCAGCAGCCAAGAGGCGGGGGGCCTGGTTCTAATTCCCCCCTACAATGAGCAGTTCTTC. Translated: CASSQEAGGLVLIPPYNEQFF.